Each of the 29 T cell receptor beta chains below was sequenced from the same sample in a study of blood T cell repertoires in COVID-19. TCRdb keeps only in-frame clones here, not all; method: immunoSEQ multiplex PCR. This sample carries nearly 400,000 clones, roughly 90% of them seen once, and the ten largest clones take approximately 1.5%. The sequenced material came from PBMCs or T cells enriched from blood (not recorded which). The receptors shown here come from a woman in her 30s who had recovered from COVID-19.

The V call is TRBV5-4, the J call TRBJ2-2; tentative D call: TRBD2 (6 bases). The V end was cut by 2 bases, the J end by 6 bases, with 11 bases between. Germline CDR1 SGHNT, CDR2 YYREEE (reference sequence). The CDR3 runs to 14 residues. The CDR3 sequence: CASSLGGEAGELFF. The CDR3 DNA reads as TGTGCCAGCAGCTTAGGAGGGGAGGCCGGGGAGCTGTTTTTT.

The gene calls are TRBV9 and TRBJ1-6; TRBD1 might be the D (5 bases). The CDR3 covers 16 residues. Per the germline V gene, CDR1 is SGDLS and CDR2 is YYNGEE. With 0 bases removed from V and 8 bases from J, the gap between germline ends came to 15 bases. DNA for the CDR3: TGTGCCAGCAGCGTAGTCCCCGATTTAGGGGATTCACCCCTCCACTTT. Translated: CASSVVPDLGDSPLHF.

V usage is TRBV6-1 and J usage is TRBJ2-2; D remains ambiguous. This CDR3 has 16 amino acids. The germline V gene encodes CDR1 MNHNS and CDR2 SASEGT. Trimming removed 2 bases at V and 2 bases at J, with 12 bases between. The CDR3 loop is CASSEIPVYNTGELFF. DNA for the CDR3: TGTGCCAGCAGTGAAATTCCCGTTTATAACACCGGGGAGCTGTTTTTT.

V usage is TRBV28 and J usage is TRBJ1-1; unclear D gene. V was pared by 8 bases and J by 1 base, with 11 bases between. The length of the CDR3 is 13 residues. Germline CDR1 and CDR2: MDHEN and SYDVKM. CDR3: CASCRHRNTEAFF. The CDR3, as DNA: TGTGCCAGCTGTCGCCATAGGAACACTGAAGCTTTCTTT.

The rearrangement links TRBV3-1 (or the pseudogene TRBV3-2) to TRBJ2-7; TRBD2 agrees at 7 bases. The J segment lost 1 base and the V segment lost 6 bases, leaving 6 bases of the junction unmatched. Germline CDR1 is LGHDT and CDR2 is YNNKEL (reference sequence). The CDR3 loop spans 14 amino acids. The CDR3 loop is CASSLGGSSYEQYF. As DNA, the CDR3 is TGTGCCAGCAGTCTCGGGGGGTCTTCCTACGAGCAGTACTTC.

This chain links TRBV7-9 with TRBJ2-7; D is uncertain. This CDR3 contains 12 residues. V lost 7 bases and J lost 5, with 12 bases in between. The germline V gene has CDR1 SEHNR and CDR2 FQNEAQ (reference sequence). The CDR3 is CASKLTEDEQYF. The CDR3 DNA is TGTGCCAGCAAATTAACTGAGGACGAGCAGTACTTC. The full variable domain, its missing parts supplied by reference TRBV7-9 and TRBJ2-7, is DTGVSQNPRHKITKRGQNVTFRCDPISEHNRLYWYRQTLGQGPEFLTYFQNEAQLEKSRLLSDRFSAERPKGSFSTLEIQRTEQGDSAMYLCASKLTEDEQYFGPGTRLTVT.

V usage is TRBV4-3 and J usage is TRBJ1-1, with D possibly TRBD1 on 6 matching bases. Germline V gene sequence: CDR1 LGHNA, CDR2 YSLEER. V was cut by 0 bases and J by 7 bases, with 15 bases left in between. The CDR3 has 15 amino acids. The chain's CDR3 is CASSQDGTGFFEAFF. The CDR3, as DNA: TGCGCCAGCAGCCAAGATGGCACAGGGTTCTTTGAAGCTTTCTTT.

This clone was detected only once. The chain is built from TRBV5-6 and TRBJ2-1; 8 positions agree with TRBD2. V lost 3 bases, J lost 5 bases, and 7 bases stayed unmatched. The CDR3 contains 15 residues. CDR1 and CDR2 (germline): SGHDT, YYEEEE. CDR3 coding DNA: TGTGCCAGCAGCTCCGGGACTAGGGAGGACAATGAGCAGTTCTTC. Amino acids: CASSSGTREDNEQFF.

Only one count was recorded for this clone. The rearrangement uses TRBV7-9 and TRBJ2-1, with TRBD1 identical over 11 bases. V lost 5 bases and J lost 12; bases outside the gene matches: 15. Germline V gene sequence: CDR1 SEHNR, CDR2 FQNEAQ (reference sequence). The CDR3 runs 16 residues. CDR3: CASSQTRDRGSGGQFF. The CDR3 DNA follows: TGTGCCAGCAGCCAAACCCGGGACAGGGGGTCAGGAGGGCAGTTCTTC.

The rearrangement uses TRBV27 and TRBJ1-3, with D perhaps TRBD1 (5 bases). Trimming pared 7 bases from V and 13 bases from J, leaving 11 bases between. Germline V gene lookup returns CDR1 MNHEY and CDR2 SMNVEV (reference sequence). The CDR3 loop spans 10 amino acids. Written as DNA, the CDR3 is TGTGCCAGCACAAAAGGACAAATATATTTT. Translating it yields CASTKGQIYF.

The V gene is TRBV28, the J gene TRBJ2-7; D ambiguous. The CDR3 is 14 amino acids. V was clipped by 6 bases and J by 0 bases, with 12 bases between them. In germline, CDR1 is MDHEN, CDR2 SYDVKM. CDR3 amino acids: CASSPGLLSYEQYF. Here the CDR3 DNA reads TGTGCCAGCAGCCCCGGGTTGCTCTCCTACGAGCAGTACTTC.

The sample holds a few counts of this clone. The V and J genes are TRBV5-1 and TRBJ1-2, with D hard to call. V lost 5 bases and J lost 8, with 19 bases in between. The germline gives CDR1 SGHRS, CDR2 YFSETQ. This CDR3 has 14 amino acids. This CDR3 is CASRGEYDSWGYTF. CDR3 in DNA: TGCGCCAGCAGGGGAGAGTATGACTCTTGGGGCTACACCTTC.

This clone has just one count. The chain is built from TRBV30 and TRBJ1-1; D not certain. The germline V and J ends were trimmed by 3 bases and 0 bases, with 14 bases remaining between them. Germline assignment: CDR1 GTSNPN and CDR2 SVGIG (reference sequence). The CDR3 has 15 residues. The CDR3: CAWRGASLLNTEAFF. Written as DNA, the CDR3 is TGTGCCTGGAGGGGAGCCAGCCTCCTGAACACTGAAGCTTTCTTT.

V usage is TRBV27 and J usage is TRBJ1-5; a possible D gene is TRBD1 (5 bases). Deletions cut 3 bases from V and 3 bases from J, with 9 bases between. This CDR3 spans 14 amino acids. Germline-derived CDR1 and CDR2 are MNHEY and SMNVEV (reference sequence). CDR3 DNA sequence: TGTGCCAGCAGTTTCCGCAGGGCCAATCAGCCCCAGCATTTT. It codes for CASSFRRANQPQHF.

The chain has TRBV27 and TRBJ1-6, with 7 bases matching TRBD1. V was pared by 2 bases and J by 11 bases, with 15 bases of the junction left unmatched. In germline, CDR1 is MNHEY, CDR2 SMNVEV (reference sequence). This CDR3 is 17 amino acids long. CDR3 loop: CASSLMSGRTGLPPLHF. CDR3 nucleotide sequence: TGTGCCAGCAGTTTAATGTCTGGACGGACAGGCTTGCCACCCCTCCACTTT.

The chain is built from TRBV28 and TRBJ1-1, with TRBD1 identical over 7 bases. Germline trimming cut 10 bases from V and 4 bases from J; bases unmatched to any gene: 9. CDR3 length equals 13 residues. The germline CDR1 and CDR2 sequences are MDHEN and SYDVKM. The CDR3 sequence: CATLRGVGTEAFF. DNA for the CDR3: TGTGCCACCCTCAGGGGGGTGGGCACTGAAGCTTTCTTT.

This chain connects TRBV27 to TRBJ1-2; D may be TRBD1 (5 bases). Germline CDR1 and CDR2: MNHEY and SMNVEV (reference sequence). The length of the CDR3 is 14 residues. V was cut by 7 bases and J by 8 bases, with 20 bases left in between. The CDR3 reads CASTPGFRRGGYTF. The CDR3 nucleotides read TGTGCCAGCACACCCGGATTCCGAAGGGGAGGCTACACCTTC.

The chain's CDR3 is CASSTRGPGHNTGELFF. The CDR3 bases are TGCGCCAGCAGCACAAGGGGACCGGGACATAACACCGGGGAGCTGTTTTTT. The chain carries TRBV4-1 and TRBJ2-2, with D possibly being TRBD1 (6 bases). Germline V CDR1 and CDR2: MGHRA, YSYEKL. Trimming pared 5 bases from V and 2 bases from J, leaving 18 bases between. This CDR3 contains 17 residues.

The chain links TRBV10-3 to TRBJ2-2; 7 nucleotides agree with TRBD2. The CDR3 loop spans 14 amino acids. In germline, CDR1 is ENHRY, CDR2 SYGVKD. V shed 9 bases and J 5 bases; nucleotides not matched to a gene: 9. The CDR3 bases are TGTGCCATTCCACGACTAGCCGGTACCGGGGAGCTGTTTTTT. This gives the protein CAIPRLAGTGELFF.

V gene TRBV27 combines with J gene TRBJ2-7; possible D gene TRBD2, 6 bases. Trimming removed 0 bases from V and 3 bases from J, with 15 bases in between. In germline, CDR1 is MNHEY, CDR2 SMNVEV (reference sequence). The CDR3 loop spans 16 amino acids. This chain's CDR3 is CASSLSPPGANYEQYF. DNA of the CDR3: TGTGCCAGCAGTTTATCCCCCCCGGGAGCTAACTACGAGCAGTACTTC.

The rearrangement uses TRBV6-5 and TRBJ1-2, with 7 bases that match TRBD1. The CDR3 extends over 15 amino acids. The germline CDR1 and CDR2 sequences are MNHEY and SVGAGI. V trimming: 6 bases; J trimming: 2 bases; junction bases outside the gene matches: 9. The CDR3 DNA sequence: TGTGCCAGCAGCTCCCGACAGGGATCGAACTATGGCTACACCTTC. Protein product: CASSSRQGSNYGYTF.

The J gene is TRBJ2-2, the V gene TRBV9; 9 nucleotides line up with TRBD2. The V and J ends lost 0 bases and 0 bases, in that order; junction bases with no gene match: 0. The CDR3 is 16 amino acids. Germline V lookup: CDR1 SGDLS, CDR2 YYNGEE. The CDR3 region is CASSVGLAANTGELFF. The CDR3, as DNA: TGTGCCAGCAGCGTAGGACTAGCGGCGAACACCGGGGAGCTGTTTTTT.

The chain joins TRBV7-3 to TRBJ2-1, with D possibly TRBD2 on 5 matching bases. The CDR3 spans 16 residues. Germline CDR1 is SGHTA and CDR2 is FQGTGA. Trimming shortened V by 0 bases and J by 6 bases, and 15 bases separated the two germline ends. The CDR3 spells CASSLTGDLGINEQFF. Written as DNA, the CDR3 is TGTGCCAGCAGCTTAACCGGGGATTTAGGGATCAATGAGCAGTTCTTC.

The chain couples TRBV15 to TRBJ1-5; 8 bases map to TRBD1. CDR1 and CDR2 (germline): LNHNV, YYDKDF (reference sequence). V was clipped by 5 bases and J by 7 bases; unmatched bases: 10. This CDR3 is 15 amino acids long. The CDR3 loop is CATSGDRGVGQPQHF. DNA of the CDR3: TGTGCCACCAGCGGCGACAGGGGTGTAGGGCAGCCCCAGCATTTT. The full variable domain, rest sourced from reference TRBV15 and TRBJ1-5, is DAMVIQNPRYQVTQFGKPVTLSCSQTLNHNVMYWYQQKSSQAPKLLFHYYDKDFNNEADTPDNFQSRRPNTSFCFLDIRSPGLGDTAMYLCATSGDRGVGQPQHFGDGTRLSIL.

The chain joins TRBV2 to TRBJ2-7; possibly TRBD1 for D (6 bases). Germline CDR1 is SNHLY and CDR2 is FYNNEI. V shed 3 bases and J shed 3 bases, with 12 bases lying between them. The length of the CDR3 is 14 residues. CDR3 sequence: CASSDGLRGYEQYF. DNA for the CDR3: TGTGCCAGCAGTGACGGTCTCAGGGGCTACGAGCAGTACTTC.

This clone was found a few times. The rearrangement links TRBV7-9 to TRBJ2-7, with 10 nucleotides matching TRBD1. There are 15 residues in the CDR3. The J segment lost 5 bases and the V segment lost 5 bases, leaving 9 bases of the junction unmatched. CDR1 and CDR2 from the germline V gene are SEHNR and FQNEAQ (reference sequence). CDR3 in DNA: TGTGCCAGCAGCCCAGGGACAGGGGATAGGGACGAGCAGTACTTC. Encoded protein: CASSPGTGDRDEQYF. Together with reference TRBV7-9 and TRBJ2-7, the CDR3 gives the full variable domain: DTGVSQNPRHKITKRGQNVTFRCDPISEHNRLYWYRQTLGQGPEFLTYFQNEAQLEKSRLLSDRFSAERPKGSFSTLEIQRTEQGDSAMYLCASSPGTGDRDEQYFGPGTRLTVT.

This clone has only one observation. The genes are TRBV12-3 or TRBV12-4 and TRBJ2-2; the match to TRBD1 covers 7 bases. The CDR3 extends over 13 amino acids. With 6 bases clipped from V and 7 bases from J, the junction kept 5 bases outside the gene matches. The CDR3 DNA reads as TGTGCCAGCAGACAGGGGTGGAACGGGGAGCTGTTTTTT. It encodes CASRQGWNGELFF.

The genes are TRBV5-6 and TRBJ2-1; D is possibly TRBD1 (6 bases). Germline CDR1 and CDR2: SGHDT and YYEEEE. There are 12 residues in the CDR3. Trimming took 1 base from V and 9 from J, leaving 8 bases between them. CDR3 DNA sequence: TGTGCCAGCAGCTTGCAGGGGATTGAGCAGTTCTTC. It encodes CASSLQGIEQFF.

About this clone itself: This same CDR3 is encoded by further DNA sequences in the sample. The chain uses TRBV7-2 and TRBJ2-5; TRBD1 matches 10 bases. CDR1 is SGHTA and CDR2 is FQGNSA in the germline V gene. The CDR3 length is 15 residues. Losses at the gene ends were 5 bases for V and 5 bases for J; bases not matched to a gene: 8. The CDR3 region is CASSPGTGVGETQYF. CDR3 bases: TGTGCCAGCAGCCCGGGGACAGGGGTTGGGGAGACCCAGTACTTC.